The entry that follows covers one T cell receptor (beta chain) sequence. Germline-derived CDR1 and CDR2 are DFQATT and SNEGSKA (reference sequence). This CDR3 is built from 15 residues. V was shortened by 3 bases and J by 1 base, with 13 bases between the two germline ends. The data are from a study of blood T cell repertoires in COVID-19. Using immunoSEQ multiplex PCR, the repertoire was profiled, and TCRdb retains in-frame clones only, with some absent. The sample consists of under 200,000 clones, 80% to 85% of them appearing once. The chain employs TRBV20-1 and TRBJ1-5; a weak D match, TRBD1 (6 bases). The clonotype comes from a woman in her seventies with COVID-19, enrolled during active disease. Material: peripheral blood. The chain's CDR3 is CSASSGQRSNQPQHF. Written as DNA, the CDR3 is TGCAGTGCTAGTTCCGGACAGCGGAGCAATCAGCCCCAGCATTTT.